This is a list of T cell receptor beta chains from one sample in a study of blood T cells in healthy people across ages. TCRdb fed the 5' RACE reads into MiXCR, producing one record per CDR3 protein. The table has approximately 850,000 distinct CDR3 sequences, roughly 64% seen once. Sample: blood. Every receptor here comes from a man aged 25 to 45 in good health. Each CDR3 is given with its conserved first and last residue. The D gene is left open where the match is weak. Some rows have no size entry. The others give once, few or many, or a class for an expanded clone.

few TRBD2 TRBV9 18 CASSGEGLAGGVGNEQFF
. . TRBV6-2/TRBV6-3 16 CASSYSPGTDEETQYF
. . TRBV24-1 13 CATSPGYTDTQYF
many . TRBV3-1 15 CASSQDRNRVNEQFF
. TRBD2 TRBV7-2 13 CASSFGLANEQYF
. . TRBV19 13 CASSIGVAGRRYF
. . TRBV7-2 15 CASSLGRRFVETQYF
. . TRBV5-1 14 CASGLTSGTFEQYF
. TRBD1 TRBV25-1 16 CASSDHQDRDDEKLFF
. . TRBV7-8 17 CASILSTSRVPNQPQHF
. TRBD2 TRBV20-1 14 CSAHPSGRLYEQYF
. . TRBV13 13 CASSVGRPNEQFF
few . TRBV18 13 CASSPEPGAEQYF
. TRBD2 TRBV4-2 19 CASSQDWTSGRYHRDEQFF
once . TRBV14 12 CASSQLRQQAFF
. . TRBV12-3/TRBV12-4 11 CASSLRGDQFF
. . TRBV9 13 CASSVESSYEQYF
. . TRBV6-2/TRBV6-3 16 CASSHSPRSSKNIQYF
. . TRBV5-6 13 CASIDSRNYGYTF
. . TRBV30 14 CAWSRGNGANVLTF
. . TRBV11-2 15 CASSFRYRDQETQYF
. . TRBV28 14 CASSSRGRQETQYF
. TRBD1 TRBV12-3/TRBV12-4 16 CASSLGQGASNQPQHF
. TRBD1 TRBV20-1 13 CSARGSTGGEQYF
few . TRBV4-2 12 CASSQGLEKLFF
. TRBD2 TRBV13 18 CASSQPGLAGGEGQWQFF
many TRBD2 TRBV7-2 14 CASSLGLAVETQYF
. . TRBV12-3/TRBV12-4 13 CASSRPGNQPQHF
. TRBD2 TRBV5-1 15 CASGLTSGGAYEQYF
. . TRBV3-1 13 CASSRPEMETQYF
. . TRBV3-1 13 CASSQGLKETQYF
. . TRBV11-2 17 CASSFRLSRSSYNEQFF
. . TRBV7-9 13 CASSKPSGVTQYF
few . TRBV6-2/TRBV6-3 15 CASSVAGTLRDEQYF